These 30 T cell receptor beta chains were sequenced from one sample in a study of shared clonotypes between healthy human individuals. CD45RO-negative cells were positively selected for CCR7, leaving out terminally differentiated effector memory CD45RA+ cells. Data came from immunoSEQ multiplex PCR; TCRdb stores just in-frame clones and leaves some out. The sample lists roughly 2.1 million clones; about 93% were seen once. Source material: naive CD8+ T cells from PBMCs. The source of these receptors is a man aged 18-30 years in good health. Some clones in this sample may be carry-over from other donors' samples.

The rearrangement joins TRBV5-6 to TRBJ1-2; tentatively, D is TRBD1 (5 bases). Germline lookup yields CDR1 SGHDT and CDR2 YYEEEE. The ends were cut back, 0 bases at V and 4 bases at J, with 13 bases in the middle. CDR3 length: 15 amino acids. CDR3 loop: CASSLEGPAGYGYTF. The DNA of the CDR3 is TGTGCCAGCAGCTTGGAGGGACCCGCCGGCTATGGCTACACCTTC.

The chain carries TRBV19 and TRBJ1-1; TRBD1 aligns across 9 bases. In germline, CDR1 is LNHDA, CDR2 SQIVND (reference sequence). J was trimmed by 1 base and V by 6 bases; bases with no gene match: 3. The CDR3 covers 14 residues. CDR3 amino acids: CASRVDRGNTEAFF. The CDR3 DNA sequence: TGTGCCAGTAGGGTGGACAGGGGGAACACTGAAGCTTTCTTT.

As concerns this clone: Other DNA sequences of this sample code for an identical CDR3. This rearrangement joins TRBV29-1 to TRBJ2-2, with D hard to call. V was shortened by 5 bases and J by 1 base, with 5 bases between the two germline ends. Per germline, CDR1 SQVTM and CDR2 ANQGSEA. CDR3 length equals 12 residues. CDR3 sequence: CSVLGNTGELFF. Here the CDR3 DNA reads TGCAGCGTTCTGGGGAACACCGGGGAGCTGTTTTTT.

The rearrangement uses TRBV4-1 and TRBJ1-1; D not certain. Trimming took off 1 base at V and 0 bases at J, with 21 bases between the two ends. Per the germline V gene, CDR1 is MGHRA and CDR2 is YSYEKL. The CDR3 spans 19 residues. This chain's CDR3 is CASSQALVGQTHLNTEAFF. In DNA form, the CDR3 reads TGCGCCAGCAGCCAAGCCCTCGTAGGGCAGACCCACTTGAACACTGAAGCTTTCTTT.

The chain couples TRBV9 to TRBJ1-3, with D uncertain. This CDR3 is built from 14 residues. Germline-derived CDR1 and CDR2 are SGDLS and YYNGEE. V lost 3 bases to trimming and J lost 4 bases, with 11 bases between them. CDR3 loop: CASSAGVDGNTIYF. CDR3 DNA sequence: TGTGCCAGCAGCGCCGGGGTAGACGGAAACACCATATATTTT.

The chain carries TRBV11-2 and TRBJ2-3; TRBD2 agrees at 7 bases. From germline, CDR1 is SGHAT and CDR2 FQNNGV. This CDR3 contains 15 residues. The V segment lost 4 bases and the J segment 1 base; nucleotides outside the gene matches: 5. The CDR3 loop reads CASSWSGIGTDTQYF. The CDR3 DNA reads as TGTGCCAGCAGCTGGAGCGGGATCGGCACAGATACGCAGTATTTT.

Comment on this clone: The sample contains more than one DNA sequence encoding this CDR3. This chain joins TRBV29-1 and TRBJ1-1; no reliable D call. The CDR3 is 13 residues long. Germline V gives CDR1 SQVTM, CDR2 ANQGSEA. V lost 1 base and J lost 1, with 7 bases in between. This CDR3 is CSVEGGGNTEAFF. The CDR3 DNA follows: TGCAGCGTTGAAGGGGGTGGGAACACTGAAGCTTTCTTT.

The chain has TRBV4-3 and TRBJ1-5, with a tentative D call TRBD1 (5 bases). The CDR3 runs 19 residues. Germline assignment: CDR1 LGHNA and CDR2 YSLEER. V dropped 0 bases and J dropped 3 bases, with 21 bases sitting between them. CDR3 sequence: CASSQDLPGYGLDNQPQHF. CDR3 sequence (DNA): TGCGCCAGCAGCCAAGATCTCCCAGGGTACGGGCTAGACAATCAGCCCCAGCATTTT.

The V and J genes are TRBV7-8 and TRBJ2-7, with TRBD2 matching 11 bases. Trimming took 5 bases from V and 4 from J; bases not matched to a gene: 10. The CDR3 loop spans 16 amino acids. CDR1 and CDR2 (germline): SGHVS, FQNEAQ. The CDR3 is CASSLSLAGGLYEQYF. CDR3 in DNA: TGTGCCAGCAGCCTCAGCTTAGCGGGAGGGCTATACGAGCAGTACTTC.

CDR3 region: CASSPHESYGLAGVEFF. The CDR3 coding sequence is TGCGCCAGCAGCCCACACGAATCCTATGGACTAGCGGGAGTGGAGTTCTTC. The chain links TRBV4-1 to TRBJ2-1; 13 bases are shared with TRBD2. The germline gives CDR1 MGHRA, CDR2 YSYEKL. CDR3 size: 17 residues. V lost 4 bases to trimming and J lost 14 bases; unmatched junction nucleotides: 17.

V and J are TRBV9 and TRBJ2-7; D might be TRBD2 (5 bases). The V gene's germline CDR1 is SGDLS and CDR2 YYNGEE. V dropped 0 bases and J dropped 6 bases, with 10 bases sitting between them. The CDR3 consists of 13 residues. CDR3: CASSVVGNGEQYF. CDR3 DNA: TGTGCCAGCAGCGTAGTCGGGAACGGCGAGCAGTACTTC.

The chain recombines TRBV5-1 with TRBJ2-3; 8 bases are shared with TRBD1. The germline V gene has CDR1 SGHRS and CDR2 YFSETQ. CDR3 length: 16 amino acids. The junction had 9 bases not matched to a gene; V was cut back by 4 bases and J by 2 bases. CDR3 region: CASSIGDRLNTDTQYF. CDR3 DNA: TGCGCCAGCAGCATAGGGGACAGGCTAAACACAGATACGCAGTATTTT.

The chain carries TRBV20-1 and TRBJ2-1; 7 nucleotides match TRBD2. Per germline, CDR1 DFQATT and CDR2 SNEGSKA (reference sequence). The CDR3 is made up of 10 amino acids. V trimming: 5 bases; J trimming: 15 bases; junction bases outside the gene matches: 7. In DNA, the CDR3 is TGCAGTGCTGGCCAAGGCGGGAGGTTCTTC. Translation gives CSAGQGGRFF.

The genes are TRBV10-3 and TRBJ2-1, with 9 bases lining up with TRBD2. The CDR3 covers 17 residues. V lost 0 bases to trimming and J lost 9 bases; unmatched junction nucleotides: 12. Germline assignment: CDR1 ENHRY and CDR2 SYGVKD. The CDR3, as DNA: TGTGCCATCAGTGAGTCAGGTTGGACTAGCGTTTTGGGTGAGCAGTTCTTC. Encoded protein: CAISESGWTSVLGEQFF.

This clone was observed a few times. As DNA, the CDR3 is TGTGCCAGCAAAACACCCGCACGCACTGAAGCTTTCTTT. Protein: CASKTPARTEAFF. The V gene is TRBV2, the J gene TRBJ1-1; no reliable D call. CDR1 SNHLY and CDR2 FYNNEI come from the germline V gene. The CDR3 covers 13 residues. The V and J ends lost 7 bases and 4 bases respectively, with 13 bases between them.

The chain recombines TRBV27 with TRBJ2-7; D might be TRBD1 (5 bases). The CDR3 contains 12 residues. V shed 7 bases and J shed 0 bases, with 7 bases lying between them. From germline, CDR1 is MNHEY and CDR2 SMNVEV (reference sequence). CDR3 region: CASTGNSYEQYF. The CDR3 bases are TGTGCCAGCACAGGGAACTCCTACGAGCAGTACTTC.

There are a few counts of this clone. V usage is TRBV27 and J usage is TRBJ2-7; D is perhaps TRBD2 (7 bases). V was clipped by 0 bases and J by 3 bases, with 12 bases between them. This CDR3 has 15 amino acids. Germline CDR1 reads MNHEY; CDR2 reads SMNVEV (reference sequence). In DNA form, the CDR3 reads TGTGCCAGCAGTTTATCTGGCGGGGGCTTCTACGAGCAGTACTTC. It codes for CASSLSGGGFYEQYF.

V gene TRBV19 combines with J gene TRBJ1-2; D perhaps matches TRBD1 (6 bases). This CDR3 has 13 residues. Germline lookup yields CDR1 LNHDA and CDR2 SQIVND (reference sequence). Trimming removed 5 bases from V and 8 bases from J, with 15 bases in between. The CDR3 DNA reads as TGTGCCAGTAGTCCCGGGACATGGCTGGGCTACACCTTC. This translates into CASSPGTWLGYTF.

The rearrangement links TRBV7-6 to TRBJ2-1; D is possibly TRBD2 (6 bases). With 1 base removed from V and 4 bases from J, the gap between germline ends came to 11 bases. Germline V gene data show CDR1 as SGHVS and CDR2 as FNYEAQ. The CDR3 contains 15 residues. CDR3: CASSLGLGGYNEQFF. The DNA for the CDR3 is TGTGCCAGCAGCTTAGGCCTCGGGGGATACAATGAGCAGTTCTTC.

This chain connects TRBV5-4 to TRBJ2-3; the match to TRBD2 covers 13 bases. The CDR3 contains 16 residues. Looked up from germline, CDR1 is SGHNT and CDR2 is YYREEE (reference sequence). The junction had 4 bases not matched to a gene; V was cut back by 4 bases and J by 2 bases. CDR3 sequence: CASSPGTSGATDTQYF. The CDR3 nucleotides are TGTGCCAGCAGCCCAGGGACTAGCGGGGCCACAGATACGCAGTATTTT.

The chain employs TRBV11-2 and TRBJ1-1; maybe TRBD1 (5 bases). From germline, CDR1 is SGHAT and CDR2 FQNNGV. V lost 5 bases and J 0 bases, leaving 13 bases between the germline ends. This CDR3 has 15 amino acids. CDR3 protein: CASSNRRGVNTEAFF. CDR3 bases: TGTGCCAGCAGCAATCGACGGGGGGTGAACACTGAAGCTTTCTTT.

The rearrangement joins TRBV28 to TRBJ2-1; D is unclear. Trimming took 2 bases from V and 2 from J, leaving 7 bases between them. The CDR3 runs 14 residues. Germline V gene sequence: CDR1 MDHEN, CDR2 SYDVKM. The CDR3 DNA sequence: TGTGCCAGCAGTTTAGGTCGGGCCTACAATGAGCAGTTCTTC. It encodes CASSLGRAYNEQFF.

The gene calls are TRBV29-1 and TRBJ2-1, with D hard to call. The CDR3 spans 16 residues. The ends were cut back, 4 bases at V and 3 bases at J, with 19 bases in the middle. CDR1 and CDR2 from the germline V gene are SQVTM and ANQGSEA. The chain's CDR3 is CSVVVGLVTVYNEQFF. The DNA for the CDR3 is TGCAGCGTTGTCGTTGGGTTAGTCACCGTCTACAATGAGCAGTTCTTC.

The chain is built from TRBV29-1 and TRBJ2-1; 8 nucleotides agree with TRBD2. CDR1 is SQVTM, CDR2 ANQGSEA, per germline. With V trimmed by 1 base and J by 4 bases, 9 bases remained unmatched. The CDR3 consists of 16 residues. The CDR3 region has the DNA TGCAGCGTTGAAGGGGCTAGCGGGCAGCCGTACAATGAGCAGTTCTTC. The encoded protein is CSVEGASGQPYNEQFF.

In regard to this clone: This sample also contains other DNA sequences that code for the same CDR3. The chain is built from TRBV15 and TRBJ2-2, with TRBD1 identical over 10 bases. The CDR3 runs to 17 residues. The germline gives CDR1 LNHNV, CDR2 YYDKDF (reference sequence). V was pared by 0 bases and J by 3 bases, with 4 bases of the junction left unmatched. The CDR3 region is CATSRDLGTGDTGELFF. CDR3 bases: TGTGCCACCAGCAGAGATTTGGGGACAGGGGACACCGGGGAGCTGTTTTTT.

A remark on this clone: The identical CDR3 is also encoded by other nucleotide sequences in the sample. This chain links TRBV11-2 with TRBJ2-7; D not certain. The CDR3 spans 12 residues. The V gene lost 0 bases and the J gene lost 1 base, with 1 base spanning the gap. Germline V lookup: CDR1 SGHAT, CDR2 FQNNGV. CDR3 sequence: CASSLDSYEQYF. CDR3 coding DNA: TGTGCCAGCAGCTTAGATTCCTACGAGCAGTACTTC.

The J gene is TRBJ2-1, the V gene TRBV9, with 10 bases aligning to TRBD2. Losses at the gene ends were 4 bases for V and 7 bases for J; bases not matched to a gene: 14. The CDR3 has 17 residues. The V gene's germline CDR1 is SGDLS and CDR2 YYNGEE. The CDR3 here is CASSPQGLAATRNEQFF. The CDR3 nucleotides read TGTGCCAGCAGCCCACAAGGACTAGCGGCTACACGGAATGAGCAGTTCTTC.

The count of this clone is one. The DNA of the CDR3 is TGTGCCAGCAGTTACCTGGGTGGGATAGAGACCCAGTACTTC. Amino acids: CASSYLGGIETQYF. The J gene is TRBJ2-5, the V gene TRBV6-5; D uncertain. CDR1 and CDR2 (germline): MNHEY, SVGAGI. Trimming removed 2 bases at V and 4 bases at J, with 11 bases between. The CDR3 is 14 amino acids.

The gene calls are TRBV27 and TRBJ1-4; 7 bases align to TRBD1. The CDR3 is 15 residues long. With 4 bases clipped from V and 3 bases from J, the junction kept 5 bases outside the gene matches. Looked up from germline, CDR1 is MNHEY and CDR2 is SMNVEV (reference sequence). The CDR3 nucleotides read TGTGCCAGCAGTTCCGACAGGGTGTCTAATGAAAAACTGTTTTTT. It codes for CASSSDRVSNEKLFF. The full variable domain, rest sourced from reference TRBV27 and TRBJ1-4, is EAQVTQNPRYLITVTGKKLTVTCSQNMNHEYMSWYRQDPGLGLRQIYYSMNVEVTDKGDVPEGYKVSRKEKRNFPLILESPSPNQTSLYFCASSSDRVSNEKLFFGSGTQLSVL.

The chain is built from TRBV7-9 and TRBJ2-7; TRBD2 matches 10 bases. Germline V gene lookup returns CDR1 SEHNR and CDR2 FQNEAQ (reference sequence). V gave up 3 bases and J gave up 7 bases; unmatched junction bases: 9. The CDR3 extends over 15 amino acids. In nucleotides, the CDR3 is TGTGCCAGCAGCTTTTCTAGCGGGAGTTCCTGGGAGCAGTACTTC. Encoded protein: CASSFSSGSSWEQYF.